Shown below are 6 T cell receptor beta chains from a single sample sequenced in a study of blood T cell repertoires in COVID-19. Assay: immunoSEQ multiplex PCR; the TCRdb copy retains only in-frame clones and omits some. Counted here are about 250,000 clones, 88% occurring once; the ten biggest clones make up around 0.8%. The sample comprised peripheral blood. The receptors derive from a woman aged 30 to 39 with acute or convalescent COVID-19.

This chain's CDR3 is CASRLGGTEAFF. The CDR3 DNA follows: TGTGCCAGCAGGTTGGGGGGCACTGAAGCTTTCTTT. The chain couples TRBV11-1 to TRBJ1-1, with D maybe TRBD1 (5 bases). The CDR3 extends over 12 amino acids. The V gene's germline CDR1 is SGHAT and CDR2 FQDESV (reference sequence). The V gene lost 6 bases and the J gene lost 4 bases, with 9 bases spanning the gap.

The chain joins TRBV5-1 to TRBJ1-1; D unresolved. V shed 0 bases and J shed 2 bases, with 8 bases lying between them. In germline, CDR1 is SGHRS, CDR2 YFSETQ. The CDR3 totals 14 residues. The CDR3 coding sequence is TGCGCCAGCAGCTTGGAAAGTAGTAACACTGAAGCTTTCTTT. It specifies CASSLESSNTEAFF.

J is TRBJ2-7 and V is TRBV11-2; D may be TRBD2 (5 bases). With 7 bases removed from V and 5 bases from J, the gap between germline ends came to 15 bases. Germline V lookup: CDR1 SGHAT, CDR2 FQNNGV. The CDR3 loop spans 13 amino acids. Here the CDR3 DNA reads TGTGCCAGCAACGACTATAGATCCGACGAGCAGTACTTC. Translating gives CASNDYRSDEQYF.

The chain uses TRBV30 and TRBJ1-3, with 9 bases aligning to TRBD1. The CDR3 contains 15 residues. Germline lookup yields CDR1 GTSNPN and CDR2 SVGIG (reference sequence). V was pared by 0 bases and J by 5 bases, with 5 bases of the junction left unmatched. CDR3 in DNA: TGTGCCTGGAGTGTTGGGACAGGGTTAAGAAACACCATATATTTT. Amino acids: CAWSVGTGLRNTIYF.

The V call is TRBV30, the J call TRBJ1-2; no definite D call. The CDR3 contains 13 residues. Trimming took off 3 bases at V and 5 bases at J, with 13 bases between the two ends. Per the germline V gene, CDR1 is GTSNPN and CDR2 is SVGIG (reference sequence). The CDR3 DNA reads TGTGCCTGGAGAACGGAGCGTTCTTATGGCTACACCTTC. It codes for CAWRTERSYGYTF. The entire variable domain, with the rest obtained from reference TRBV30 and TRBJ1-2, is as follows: SQTIHQWPATLVQPVGSPLSLECTVEGTSNPNLYWYRQAAGRGLQLLFYSVGIGQISSEVPQNLSASRPQDRQFILSSKKLLLSDSGFYLCAWRTERSYGYTFGSGTRLTVV.

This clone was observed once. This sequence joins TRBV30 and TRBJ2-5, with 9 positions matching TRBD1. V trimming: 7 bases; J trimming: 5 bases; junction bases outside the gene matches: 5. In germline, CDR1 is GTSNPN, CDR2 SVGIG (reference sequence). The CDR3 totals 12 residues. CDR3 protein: CAFTGGVETQYF. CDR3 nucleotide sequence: TGTGCCTTCACAGGGGGCGTGGAGACCCAGTACTTC.